A single sample is the source of the 31 T cell receptor beta chains below, sequenced in a study of shared clonotypes between healthy human individuals. Measured with immunoSEQ multiplex PCR; TCRdb has only the in-frame clones, and not every one. This repertoire shows approximately 2,000,000 clones, roughly 90% found once; its top ten account for approximately 0.4%. Sequences were obtained from naive CD4+ T cells from PBMCs. Sample subset: CD45RA+ positively selected. Receptors originate from a man aged 18 to 35 in good health. Some clones in this sample may be carry-over from other donors' samples.

The CDR3 here is CASSLAGLTIPEQYF. In nucleotides, the CDR3 is TGCGCCAGCAGCTTGGCAGGGTTGACAATCCCCGAGCAGTACTTC. V usage is TRBV5-1 and J usage is TRBJ2-7; D possibly corresponds to TRBD1 (5 bases). This CDR3 spans 15 amino acids. V dropped 0 bases and J dropped 6 bases, with 16 bases sitting between them. CDR1 and CDR2 from the germline V gene are SGHRS and YFSETQ.

The chain has TRBV6-1 and TRBJ2-7; possible D gene TRBD2, 5 bases. V dropped 6 bases and J dropped 6 bases, with 12 bases sitting between them. The CDR3 covers 12 residues. The germline CDR1 and CDR2 sequences are MNHNS and SASEGT. CDR3 amino acids: CASRQTTGEQYF. DNA of the CDR3: TGTGCCAGCAGACAGACTACGGGCGAGCAGTACTTC.

The chain joins TRBV6-6 to TRBJ2-3, with 8 bases identical to TRBD2. This CDR3 is 16 amino acids long. The V and J ends lost 10 bases and 0 bases, in that order; junction bases with no gene match: 12. CDR1 MNHNY and CDR2 SVGAGI come from the germline V gene (reference sequence). The CDR3 protein is CATEPLSGTSTDTQYF. CDR3 coding DNA: TGTGCCACCGAGCCCCTTAGCGGGACTAGCACAGATACGCAGTATTTT.

This clone was detected once. This chain's CDR3 is CASTKASGSMETQYF. Here the CDR3 DNA reads TGTGCCAGCACGAAGGCCAGCGGGAGTATGGAGACCCAGTACTTC. The chain is built from TRBV5-4 and TRBJ2-5; 8 nucleotides line up with TRBD2. CDR3 length equals 15 residues. Unmatched junction bases numbered 12, after V lost 6 bases and J lost 5 bases. Germline V lookup: CDR1 SGHNT, CDR2 YYREEE (reference sequence).

V usage is TRBV16 and J usage is TRBJ1-2; D is unclear. The CDR3 runs to 14 residues. Trimming cost V 0 bases and J 3 bases, with 8 bases left between them. Germline V gene sequence: CDR1 KGHSY, CDR2 FQNENV. CDR3 bases: TGTGCCAGCAGCCAATCCGGCAGTTACTATGGCTACACCTTC. This encodes CASSQSGSYYGYTF.

Worth noting for this clone: Other DNA sequences in the same sample also yield this CDR3. The chain joins TRBV4-1 to TRBJ1-2; D may be TRBD1 (5 bases). The CDR3 covers 13 residues. V dropped 0 bases and J dropped 5 bases, with 7 bases sitting between them. Germline V gene lookup returns CDR1 MGHRA and CDR2 YSYEKL. DNA for the CDR3: TGCGCCAGCAGCCAAGAAACAGGATATGGCTACACCTTC. It translates to CASSQETGYGYTF.

The rearrangement links TRBV19 to TRBJ2-1, with 7 nucleotides matching TRBD2. The CDR3 runs to 15 residues. With V trimmed by 6 bases and J by 3 bases, 8 bases remained unmatched. Germline V gene sequence: CDR1 LNHDA, CDR2 SQIVND (reference sequence). In DNA form, the CDR3 reads TGTGCCAGTAGATGGATTAGCGGGCACTACAATGAGCAGTTCTTC. Translation: CASRWISGHYNEQFF.

In DNA form, the CDR3 reads TGCAGCGTGAACCCCCGGGACGGTAATGAAAAACTGTTTTTT. The encoded protein is CSVNPRDGNEKLFF. The rearrangement joins TRBV29-1 to TRBJ1-4; D might be TRBD1 (5 bases). CDR1 and CDR2 (germline): SQVTM, ANQGSEA. V lost 6 bases and J 4 bases, leaving 15 bases between the germline ends. This CDR3 spans 14 amino acids.

This chain connects TRBV4-1 to TRBJ1-1; TRBD1 is a possible D gene (5 bases). The CDR3 runs to 17 residues. Germline V gives CDR1 MGHRA, CDR2 YSYEKL. Trimming took 0 bases from V and 6 from J, leaving 20 bases between them. CDR3 residues: CASSQDRGFWGEPEAFF. DNA of the CDR3: TGCGCCAGCAGCCAAGATCGGGGGTTTTGGGGGGAACCTGAAGCTTTCTTT.

This chain links TRBV28 with TRBJ2-1; the D gene is possibly TRBD2 (5 bases). The V gene's germline CDR1 is MDHEN and CDR2 SYDVKM. The CDR3 is made up of 12 amino acids. V was trimmed by 5 bases and J by 16 bases, leaving 18 bases between them. DNA of the CDR3: TGTGCCAGCAGTCCCACGCTCGAACGGGGTTTCTTC. Translating it yields CASSPTLERGFF. Full variable domain (rest looked up from reference TRBV28 and TRBJ2-1): DVKVTQSSRYLVKRTGEKVFLECVQDMDHENMFWYRQDPGLGLRLIYFSYDVKMKEKGDIPEGYSVSREKKERFSLILESASTNQTSMYLCASSPTLERGFFGPGTRLTVL.

This chain links TRBV18 with TRBJ2-2, with D perhaps given as TRBD1 or TRBD2 (5 bases each). The CDR3 extends over 17 amino acids. Germline lookup yields CDR1 KGHSH and CDR2 LQKENI. V was pared by 2 bases and J by 1 base, with 14 bases between. The CDR3 region has the DNA TGTGCCAGCTCACCAAGGAAAGCGGACAAGAACACCGGGGAGCTGTTTTTT. Translating gives CASSPRKADKNTGELFF.

J is TRBJ1-4 and V is TRBV10-3; no firm D call. There are 16 residues in the CDR3. Germline values: CDR1 ENHRY, CDR2 SYGVKD. Trimming removed 6 bases from V and 5 bases from J, with 19 bases in between. The CDR3, as DNA: TGTGCCATCAGAGACCCCGAGGCAGCCCCAAATGAAAAACTGTTTTTT. Protein: CAIRDPEAAPNEKLFF.

This sequence joins TRBV30 and TRBJ2-5; D is perhaps TRBD1 (6 bases). The J call may be faulty, since TRBJ2-7 better matches the DNA end. Germline CDR1 and CDR2: GTSNPN and SVGIG (reference sequence). CDR3 size: 16 residues. CDR3 bases: TGTGCCTGGAGTTTCAGGGGCTTCAACCCTCCCTACGAGCAGTACTTC. It translates to CAWSFRGFNPPYEQYF.

The chain recombines TRBV28 with TRBJ1-2, with TRBD1 as a possible D gene (5 bases). Trimming shortened V by 6 bases and J by 8 bases, and 16 bases separated the two germline ends. The CDR3 is 13 residues long. The V gene's germline CDR1 is MDHEN and CDR2 SYDVKM. DNA for the CDR3: TGTGCCAGCAGAGAGCGGGGCCTGGGCGGCTACACCTTC. Protein product: CASRERGLGGYTF.

The V call is TRBV5-1, the J call TRBJ2-5, with a tentative D call TRBD2 (6 bases). V was clipped by 4 bases and J by 1 base, with 11 bases between them. The CDR3 spans 14 residues. Germline V CDR1 and CDR2: SGHRS, YFSETQ. In DNA form, the CDR3 reads TGCGCCAGCAGCCCGGGGACTCTCCAAGAGACCCAGTACTTC. Protein sequence: CASSPGTLQETQYF.

V is TRBV19 and J is TRBJ1-4, with 9 positions matching TRBD1. Trimming cost V 5 bases and J 10 bases; bases outside gene matches: 14. From germline, CDR1 is LNHDA and CDR2 SQIVND (reference sequence). There are 16 residues in the CDR3. CDR3 amino acids: CASSPHKGQGFGKLFF. CDR3 nucleotides: TGTGCCAGTAGTCCCCACAAGGGACAGGGTTTCGGAAAACTGTTTTTT.

This chain joins TRBV15 and TRBJ2-2; D is ambiguous. The CDR3 loop spans 18 amino acids. V was shortened by 3 bases and J by 3 bases, with 20 bases between the two germline ends. The germline gives CDR1 LNHNV, CDR2 YYDKDF (reference sequence). The CDR3 DNA is TGTGCCACCAGCAGCCGACCTAGATCTCCTCCCGACACCGGGGAGCTGTTTTTT. Amino acids: CATSSRPRSPPDTGELFF. The full variable domain, its missing parts supplied by reference TRBV15 and TRBJ2-2, is DAMVIQNPRYQVTQFGKPVTLSCSQTLNHNVMYWYQQKSSQAPKLLFHYYDKDFNNEADTPDNFQSRRPNTSFCFLDIRSPGLGDTAMYLCATSSRPRSPPDTGELFFGEGSRLTVL.

This chain links TRBV4-3 with TRBJ1-2; the D gene is possibly TRBD1 (5 bases). This CDR3 has 15 residues. Germline values: CDR1 LGHNA, CDR2 YSLEER. The V end lost 5 bases, the J end lost 8 bases, and 21 bases lay between the germline ends. CDR3 residues: CASSARGFGLEGYTF. The CDR3, as DNA: TGCGCCAGCAGCGCTAGGGGATTCGGCCTTGAGGGCTACACCTTC.

This chain connects TRBV6-5 to TRBJ2-5; TRBD2 aligns across 7 bases. The length of the CDR3 is 14 residues. After removal of 5 bases from V and 4 bases from J, the junction contained 7 bases not matched to a gene. Germline values: CDR1 MNHEY, CDR2 SVGAGI. CDR3 in amino acids: CASSGWRERETQYF. CDR3 nucleotide sequence: TGTGCCAGCAGTGGGTGGCGGGAGAGAGAGACCCAGTACTTC.

Worth noting for this clone: Other DNA variants within this sample encode the same CDR3. The rearrangement joins TRBV18 to TRBJ2-3; no clear D. V lost 2 bases and J lost 0, with 3 bases in between. The germline CDR1 and CDR2 sequences are KGHSH and LQKENI. This CDR3 region has 13 residues. The CDR3 loop is CASSPTSTDTQYF. DNA for the CDR3: TGTGCCAGCTCACCAACTAGCACAGATACGCAGTATTTT. The complete variable domain, with remaining parts taken from reference TRBV18 and TRBJ2-3, reads NAGVMQNPRHLVRRRGQEARLRCSPMKGHSHVYWYRQLPEEGLKFMVYLQKENIIDESGMPKERFSAEFPKEGPSILRIQQVVRGDSAAYFCASSPTSTDTQYFGPGTRLTVL.

As to this clone: Other DNA sequences in the sample encode the same CDR3. This chain uses TRBV18 with TRBJ2-1; no clear D. Germline V gene lookup returns CDR1 KGHSH and CDR2 LQKENI. V lost 4 bases and J lost 6, with 4 bases in between. CDR3 length: 11 amino acids. CDR3 in amino acids: CASSRGNEQFF. The CDR3 DNA is TGTGCCAGCTCACGGGGCAATGAGCAGTTCTTC.

CDR3 protein: CASSPLSGNSGTQYF. The DNA of the CDR3 is TGTGCCAGCTCACCACTGTCTGGGAACAGCGGTACGCAGTATTTT. The chain links TRBV18 to TRBJ2-3, with D possibly being TRBD2 (5 bases). Germline CDR1 and CDR2: KGHSH and LQKENI. The CDR3 is 15 amino acids. The germline V and J ends were trimmed by 1 base and 8 bases, with 16 bases remaining between them.

This clone was seen once. The J gene is TRBJ1-1, the V gene TRBV7-8, with D possibly matching TRBD1 (5 bases). This CDR3 has 15 amino acids. Trimming shortened V by 2 bases and J by 1 base, and 11 bases separated the two germline ends. Germline V lookup: CDR1 SGHVS, CDR2 FQNEAQ. The CDR3: CASSLRDLTNTEAFF. CDR3 sequence (DNA): TGTGCCAGCAGCTTAAGGGACTTGACGAACACTGAAGCTTTCTTT.

V usage is TRBV27 and J usage is TRBJ2-7, with 7 positions matching TRBD1. Trimming cost V 5 bases and J 1 base; bases outside gene matches: 11. Germline-derived CDR1 and CDR2 are MNHEY and SMNVEV (reference sequence). The CDR3 is 16 amino acids. In DNA, the CDR3 is TGTGCCAGCAGTCCCTCTTCAGGACAGGTATCCTACGAGCAGTACTTC. It specifies CASSPSSGQVSYEQYF.

This rearrangement joins TRBV2 to TRBJ2-3; D might be TRBD1 (6 bases). Trimming cost V 5 bases and J 4 bases, with 16 bases left between them. The CDR3 loop spans 15 amino acids. Per germline, CDR1 SNHLY and CDR2 FYNNEI. CDR3 DNA sequence: TGTGCCAGCAGTCCCGGGACACCGATGGCAGATACGCAGTATTTT. The encoded protein is CASSPGTPMADTQYF.

A word on this clone: Distinct nucleotide sequences in the sample also encode this CDR3. The DNA for the CDR3 is TGTGCCAGCAGTTTTGCAGGCTATGGCTACACCTTC. Translated, it gives CASSFAGYGYTF. The chain links TRBV28 to TRBJ1-2; no clear D gene. The CDR3 totals 12 residues. From germline, CDR1 is MDHEN and CDR2 SYDVKM. Trimming cost V 3 bases and J 4 bases, with 6 bases left between them.

This clone was observed a single time. The CDR3 DNA reads as TGCGCCAGCGCCAATCGGACAGGGAAAGGAGAGACCCAGTACTTC. It specifies CASANRTGKGETQYF. The chain combines TRBV5-1 with TRBJ2-5; 8 nucleotides line up with TRBD1. Trimming cost V 7 bases and J 4 bases; bases outside gene matches: 12. The CDR3 runs 15 residues. Germline V lookup: CDR1 SGHRS, CDR2 YFSETQ.

The rearrangement joins TRBV30 to TRBJ2-6; D may be TRBD2 (5 bases). Germline V gene sequence: CDR1 GTSNPN, CDR2 SVGIG (reference sequence). CDR3 length: 15 residues. Trimming pared 3 bases from V and 2 bases from J, leaving 11 bases between. CDR3 DNA sequence: TGTGCCTGGAGAAGAAGCGGAACTGGGGCCAACGTCCTGACTTTC. Its translation is CAWRRSGTGANVLTF.

This chain links TRBV7-2 with TRBJ1-5, with a weak D call TRBD1 (6 bases). The CDR3 is 15 residues long. The ends were cut back, 1 base at V and 3 bases at J, with 10 bases in the middle. Per the germline V gene, CDR1 is SGHTA and CDR2 is FQGNSA. CDR3 nucleotide sequence: TGTGCCAGCAGCTTAGTTGCAGGGGTCAATCAGCCCCAGCATTTT. This translates into CASSLVAGVNQPQHF.

The chain joins TRBV27 to TRBJ2-5, with D possibly matching TRBD2 (6 bases). The germline V gene encodes CDR1 MNHEY and CDR2 SMNVEV (reference sequence). The CDR3 extends over 13 amino acids. Trimming stripped 2 bases from V and 5 bases from J, with 9 bases between. CDR3 amino acids: CASSLAGTETQYF. CDR3 bases: TGTGCCAGCAGTTTAGCGGGGACCGAGACCCAGTACTTC.

This rearrangement joins TRBV29-1 to TRBJ2-3; a weak D match, TRBD1 (6 bases). Trimming removed 6 bases at V and 2 bases at J, with 12 bases between. The CDR3 sequence is 13 residues long. CDR1 SQVTM and CDR2 ANQGSEA come from the germline V gene. Here the CDR3 reads CSVGTIYTDTQYF. The DNA for the CDR3 is TGCAGCGTGGGGACAATTTACACAGATACGCAGTATTTT.